These 7 T cell receptor beta chains share one sample of origin, sequenced in a study of blood T cell repertoires in COVID-19. Only in-frame clones appear in the TCRdb table, and some are missing; sequencing was by immunoSEQ multiplex PCR. The sample lists approximately 200,000 clones, around 90% occurring once. The sample comprised PBMCs or T cells enriched from blood (not recorded which). These receptors originate from a man younger than 45 who had recovered from COVID-19.

This rearrangement joins TRBV6-6 to TRBJ1-1, with 7 bases lining up with TRBD1. This CDR3 comprises 14 residues. Germline loops: CDR1 MNHNY, CDR2 SVGAGI (reference sequence). V gave up 2 bases and J gave up 8 bases; unmatched junction bases: 8. DNA of the CDR3: TGTGCCAGCAGTTACCCCCTACAGGGGTCAGAAGCTTTCTTT. It is translated as CASSYPLQGSEAFF.

This clone was observed a single time. The chain combines TRBV7-2 with TRBJ1-2; 9 nucleotides agree with TRBD1. CDR1 and CDR2 (germline): SGHTA, FQGNSA. The junction had 9 bases not matched to a gene; V was cut back by 4 bases and J by 3 bases. This CDR3 comprises 16 residues. The CDR3 protein is CASSYDRTGVDYGYTF. The DNA for the CDR3 is TGTGCCAGCAGCTACGACCGGACAGGGGTTGACTATGGCTACACCTTC.

This chain joins TRBV7-2 and TRBJ2-1, with 7 bases identical to TRBD2. The CDR3 is made up of 14 amino acids. CDR1 and CDR2 (germline): SGHTA, FQGNSA. V lost 3 bases, J lost 10 bases, and 9 bases stayed unmatched. The CDR3 DNA reads TGTGCCAGCAGCTTGAGTAGCGGGTCCAACGAGCAGTTCTTC. Amino acid sequence: CASSLSSGSNEQFF.

The V call is TRBV7-6, the J call TRBJ1-2; 7 nucleotides agree with TRBD1. CDR1 SGHVS and CDR2 FNYEAQ come from the germline V gene. The ends lost 5 bases at V and 3 bases at J; junction bases unmatched: 3. The CDR3 is 13 residues long. The CDR3 DNA is TGTGCCAGCAGCCGAAGGGGGCACTATGGCTACACCTTC. This encodes CASSRRGHYGYTF.

Turning to this clone: Other DNA sequences in the sample encode the same CDR3. This rearrangement joins TRBV5-1 to TRBJ1-1, with D tentatively TRBD1 (5 bases). Trimming took off 0 bases at V and 1 base at J, with 7 bases between the two ends. Per germline, CDR1 SGHRS and CDR2 YFSETQ. The CDR3 covers 14 residues. CDR3 in DNA: TGCGCCAGCAGCTTGGGAACAGGGAACACTGAAGCTTTCTTT. Its protein product is CASSLGTGNTEAFF.

This sequence joins TRBV10-2 and TRBJ2-5; D gene uncertain. The germline CDR1 and CDR2 sequences are WSHSY and SAAADI. This CDR3 region has 12 residues. Trimming removed 4 bases from V and 3 bases from J, with 6 bases in between. In nucleotides, the CDR3 is TGCGCCAGCAGTGCGGTGGAAGAGACCCAGTACTTC. It translates to CASSAVEETQYF.

The V call is TRBV13, the J call TRBJ1-1; D may be TRBD1 (6 bases). The germline CDR1 and CDR2 sequences are PRHDT and FYEKMQ (reference sequence). The CDR3 extends over 17 amino acids. V shed 1 base and J shed 0 bases, with 15 bases lying between them. CDR3 loop: CASSLVVTDSMNTEAFF. The CDR3 nucleotides read TGTGCCAGCAGCTTAGTGGTAACGGACAGTATGAACACTGAAGCTTTCTTT.